Shown below are 28 T cell receptor beta chains from a single sample sequenced in a study of CD8 T cells in ankylosing spondylitis. TCRdb re-derived calls from the 5' RACE reads in MiXCR, one entry per CDR3 protein. The sample lists about 800,000 distinct CDR3 sequences; around 11% were seen once. Study observations and caveats: In ankylosing spondylitis blood, a motif of seven or eight highly homologous TCR beta variants appeared characteristic.

These TCRs are of unknown antigen specificity. Sequencing was performed on blood, either unsorted or a sorted T cell fraction (not recorded which). These receptors all stem from a male donor with ankylosing spondylitis.

V gene TRBV4-3 combines with J gene TRBJ1-2; 10 positions agree with TRBD1. The CDR3 consists of 15 residues. The trim removed 4 bases at V and 8 bases at J, leaving 10 bases unmatched. The germline V gene encodes CDR1 LGHNA and CDR2 YSLEER. CDR3 DNA: TGCGCCAGCAGCCCACAGGGACAGGGGATAAGAGGCTACACCTTC. As protein: CASSPQGQGIRGYTF.

This clonotype has just one count. The chain employs TRBV7-9 and TRBJ1-1, with TRBD1 matching over 9 bases. Germline loops: CDR1 SEHNR, CDR2 FQNEAQ (reference sequence). With 6 bases clipped from V and 2 bases from J, the junction kept 7 bases outside the gene matches. This CDR3 comprises 15 residues. The CDR3 sequence is CASRPNRGRNTEAFF. The CDR3 region has the DNA TGTGCCAGCAGACCTAACAGGGGGCGCAACACTGAAGCTTTCTTT.

This clonotype was observed a few times. This chain joins TRBV5-1 and TRBJ1-4, with 8 nucleotides matching TRBD1. The germline V gene has CDR1 SGHRS and CDR2 YFSETQ. The length of the CDR3 is 15 residues. Unmatched junction bases numbered 9, after V lost 4 bases and J lost 7 bases. The CDR3 is CASSELETGAEKLFF. In DNA, the CDR3 is TGCGCCAGCAGCGAACTTGAGACAGGGGCTGAAAAACTGTTTTTT.

In this sample, this clonotype turned up many times. V is TRBV20-1 and J is TRBJ1-2, with TRBD1 identical over 7 bases. V shed 3 bases, J shed 2 bases, and the junction held 0 bases outside the gene matches. The CDR3 extends over 12 amino acids. The germline V gene encodes CDR1 DFQATT and CDR2 SNEGSKA (reference sequence). CDR3 residues: CSARTGNYGYTF. The CDR3 nucleotides are TGCAGTGCTAGGACAGGGAACTATGGCTACACCTTC.

This clonotype came up a few times. This rearrangement joins TRBV12-3 or TRBV12-4 to TRBJ2-1; 8 nucleotides line up with TRBD1. The trim removed 6 bases at V and 0 bases at J, leaving 7 bases unmatched. This CDR3 comprises 16 residues. CDR3 loop: CASRWGQAFSYNEQFF. CDR3 bases: TGTGCCAGCAGGTGGGGACAGGCGTTCTCCTACAATGAGCAGTTCTTC.

There are a few counts of this clonotype. This sequence joins TRBV29-1 and TRBJ2-3; weak D call: TRBD2 (5 bases). Germline V gene data show CDR1 as SQVTM and CDR2 as ANQGSEA. The V gene lost 2 bases and the J gene lost 1 base, with 13 bases spanning the gap. This CDR3 has 15 residues. DNA for the CDR3: TGCAGCGTTGAAAAGAGTAGTAGCGGCACAGATACGCAGTATTTT. Protein product: CSVEKSSSGTDTQYF.

The rearrangement joins TRBV12-3 or TRBV12-4 to TRBJ1-4; D is unresolved. V was clipped by 10 bases and J by 7 bases, with 31 bases between them. The CDR3 has 18 amino acids. The CDR3 loop reads CAIMESADGGLMGEKLFF. In DNA, the CDR3 is TGTGCCATCATGGAGTCGGCCGATGGAGGACTTATGGGTGAAAAACTGTTTTTT.

The chain joins TRBV27 to TRBJ1-2; no clear D. Trimming removed 0 bases at V and 11 bases at J, with 19 bases between. Germline V gene sequence: CDR1 MNHEY, CDR2 SMNVEV (reference sequence). This CDR3 contains 15 residues. The CDR3 DNA follows: TGTGCCAGCAGTTTATCGGCTTCTCGTGGCAGTCCGTACACCTTC. This translates into CASSLSASRGSPYTF.

This clonotype was counted between two and nine times. The genes are TRBV20-1 and TRBJ2-7; D perhaps matches TRBD1 (6 bases). Trimming took off 1 base at V and 4 bases at J, with 17 bases between the two ends. There are 15 residues in the CDR3. Germline values: CDR1 DFQATT, CDR2 SNEGSKA (reference sequence). The CDR3 protein is CSARGGRTDLYEQYF. The CDR3, as DNA: TGCAGTGCTAGAGGCGGTAGGACAGATCTTTACGAGCAGTACTTC.

V and J are TRBV18 and TRBJ1-1; perhaps TRBD1 as D (5 bases). The CDR3 runs 17 residues. With 1 base removed from V and 0 bases from J, the gap between germline ends came to 15 bases. Germline V gene lookup returns CDR1 KGHSH and CDR2 LQKENI. The CDR3 region is CASSPRTGRVMNTEAFF. As DNA, the CDR3 is TGTGCCAGCTCACCACGTACGGGCAGGGTCATGAACACTGAAGCTTTCTTT. The whole variable domain, filled in from reference TRBV18 and TRBJ1-1, reads NAGVMQNPRHLVRRRGQEARLRCSPMKGHSHVYWYRQLPEEGLKFMVYLQKENIIDESGMPKERFSAEFPKEGPSILRIQQVVRGDSAAYFCASSPRTGRVMNTEAFFGQGTRLTVV.

This clonotype has more than one count but fewer than ten. This chain connects TRBV7-2 to TRBJ2-5; TRBD2 matches at 8 bases. The CDR3 sequence is 14 residues long. Germline trimming cut 4 bases from V and 4 bases from J; bases unmatched to any gene: 5. The germline CDR1 and CDR2 sequences are SGHTA and FQGNSA. The CDR3 loop is CASSSGTRAETQYF. CDR3 nucleotides: TGTGCCAGCAGCTCCGGGACTAGGGCAGAGACCCAGTACTTC.

This clonotype was found a few times. This chain uses TRBV10-1 with TRBJ2-2; maybe TRBD2 (5 bases). The germline CDR1 and CDR2 sequences are WNHNN and SYGVQD (reference sequence). V gave up 0 bases and J gave up 4 bases, with 12 bases separating them. The CDR3 spans 16 residues. Here the CDR3 reads CASSESKGDSTGELFF. The CDR3 bases are TGCGCCAGCAGTGAGTCGAAGGGAGATAGCACCGGGGAGCTGTTTTTT.

This clonotype has a count of ten or more. The rearrangement uses TRBV5-1 and TRBJ2-7, with 7 bases lining up with TRBD2. The germline CDR1 and CDR2 sequences are SGHRS and YFSETQ. The CDR3 runs to 14 residues. V was clipped by 2 bases and J by 4 bases; unmatched bases: 6. DNA of the CDR3: TGCGCCAGCAGCTTTGGCGGGAGTATTTACGAGCAGTACTTC. Protein: CASSFGGSIYEQYF.

V gene TRBV24-1 combines with J gene TRBJ1-1, with TRBD1 matching 10 bases. The germline gives CDR1 KGHDR, CDR2 SFDVKD. The CDR3 covers 17 residues. V lost 5 bases and J lost 1; bases outside the gene matches: 9. This CDR3 reads CATSGGGTGVGNTEAFF. The CDR3 DNA follows: TGTGCCACCAGTGGAGGAGGGACAGGGGTTGGGAACACTGAAGCTTTCTTT.

The genes are TRBV29-1 and TRBJ2-1, with 7 positions matching TRBD1. The V gene end was trimmed by 6 bases and the J gene end by 7 bases; junction bases not matched to a gene: 6. Germline CDR1 is SQVTM and CDR2 is ANQGSEA. The CDR3 contains 12 residues. CDR3 DNA: TGCAGCGTGGGGCCAGGGGGAAATGAGCAGTTCTTC. Translation gives CSVGPGGNEQFF.

This clonotype has a count of ten or more. The chain combines TRBV20-1 with TRBJ1-4; D is unclear. The CDR3 sequence is 12 residues long. Trimming removed 2 bases at V and 6 bases at J, with 7 bases between. Germline CDR1 DFQATT, CDR2 SNEGSKA (reference sequence). This chain's CDR3 is CSARRGYEKLFF. The CDR3 DNA reads TGCAGTGCTAGACGGGGTTATGAAAAACTGTTTTTT.

This clonotype was counted at least ten times. The V gene is TRBV20-1, the J gene TRBJ2-3; unclear D gene. The CDR3 sequence is 13 residues long. Looked up from germline, CDR1 is DFQATT and CDR2 is SNEGSKA (reference sequence). V was clipped by 4 bases and J by 1 base, with 9 bases between them. CDR3 bases: TGCAGTGCTAATCCCCCTGGCACAGATACGCAGTATTTT. Translated: CSANPPGTDTQYF.

The chain carries TRBV7-2 and TRBJ1-2; 8 nucleotides agree with TRBD1. Looked up from germline, CDR1 is SGHTA and CDR2 is FQGNSA. The CDR3 totals 15 residues. J gave up 1 base and V 5 bases, and 6 bases lay outside the gene matches. The CDR3 region is CASSPRTGINYGYTF. As DNA, the CDR3 is TGTGCCAGCAGCCCTCGGACAGGGATTAACTATGGCTACACCTTC.

This clonotype was observed at least ten times. This sequence joins TRBV12-3 or TRBV12-4 and TRBJ2-7, with 7 bases lining up with TRBD1. CDR3 length equals 13 residues. Germline trimming cut 7 bases from V and 7 bases from J; bases unmatched to any gene: 10. The CDR3 bases are TGTGCCAGCAACCGGGACAGACTTGGGGAGCAGTACTTC. Translation gives CASNRDRLGEQYF.

The V and J genes are TRBV20-1 and TRBJ2-3, with 8 bases aligning to TRBD2. V lost 3 bases, J lost 4 bases, and 6 bases stayed unmatched. From germline, CDR1 is DFQATT and CDR2 SNEGSKA (reference sequence). The CDR3 runs to 14 residues. CDR3 nucleotide sequence: TGCAGTGCTAGTTCCAGCGGGGGCTCAGATACGCAGTATTTT. Protein: CSASSSGGSDTQYF.

The V and J genes are TRBV20-1 and TRBJ2-1; 10 bases are shared with TRBD2. After removal of 3 bases from V and 12 bases from J, the junction contained 11 bases not matched to a gene. The CDR3 runs to 14 residues. Germline values: CDR1 DFQATT, CDR2 SNEGSKA (reference sequence). CDR3 nucleotides: TGCAGTGCTAGCATATTAGCGGGAGGTGGTTGGCAGTTCTTC. This translates into CSASILAGGGWQFF.

The chain uses TRBV20-1 and TRBJ2-3, with 7 bases matching TRBD1. There are 14 residues in the CDR3. CDR1 and CDR2 (germline): DFQATT, SNEGSKA (reference sequence). Trimming removed 5 bases from V and 0 bases from J; junction bases left unmatched: 5. The CDR3 is CSAPQGPSTDTQYF. CDR3 bases: TGCAGTGCTCCACAGGGGCCGAGCACAGATACGCAGTATTTT.

J is TRBJ2-3 and V is TRBV5-6; TRBD2 might be the D (6 bases). The CDR3 consists of 15 residues. Germline V CDR1 and CDR2: SGHDT, YYEEEE. Trimming stripped 5 bases from V and 2 bases from J, with 15 bases between. Written as DNA, the CDR3 is TGTGCCAGCAGTCTCCTAGGCGGGGACACAGATACGCAGTATTTT. It translates to CASSLLGGDTDTQYF.

This clonotype was recorded at least ten times. J is TRBJ2-3 and V is TRBV29-1, with 7 bases aligning to TRBD2. Trimming cost V 5 bases and J 4 bases; bases outside gene matches: 3. The CDR3 is made up of 12 amino acids. Germline-derived CDR1 and CDR2 are SQVTM and ANQGSEA. This CDR3 reads CSVRLASDTQYF. CDR3 coding DNA: TGCAGCGTTCGACTAGCATCAGATACGCAGTATTTT.

This clonotype was seen more than once but under ten times. V usage is TRBV24-1 and J usage is TRBJ2-5, with D unclear. Trimming took off 2 bases at V and 4 bases at J, with 13 bases between the two ends. Germline V gene sequence: CDR1 KGHDR, CDR2 SFDVKD. The CDR3 extends over 15 amino acids. Written as DNA, the CDR3 is TGTGCCACCAGTGATTCCAGGAGTAGTGGAGAGACCCAGTACTTC. Its protein is CATSDSRSSGETQYF.

The rearrangement links TRBV27 to TRBJ1-1; a weak D match, TRBD1 (6 bases). The CDR3 sequence is 13 residues long. Germline loops: CDR1 MNHEY, CDR2 SMNVEV (reference sequence). V was pared by 8 bases and J by 0 bases, with 10 bases between. This CDR3 reads CASARGMNTEAFF. The CDR3 nucleotides are TGTGCCAGCGCCAGGGGAATGAACACTGAAGCTTTCTTT.

This clonotype has a count of ten or more. This chain connects TRBV12-3 or TRBV12-4 to TRBJ2-1; D is unresolved. The CDR3 is 13 amino acids. V shed 9 bases and J shed 0 bases, with 9 bases lying between them. CDR3 bases: TGTGCCAGTACACCAAGCTCCTACAATGAGCAGTTCTTC. Amino acids: CASTPSSYNEQFF.

This clonotype showed up many times. The V gene is TRBV7-2, the J gene TRBJ2-7; tentatively, D is TRBD1 (5 bases). The CDR3 covers 14 residues. V gave up 2 bases and J gave up 3 bases, with 11 bases separating them. Per germline, CDR1 SGHTA and CDR2 FQGNSA. The CDR3 DNA is TGTGCCAGCAGCTTAATTGCCAGGGACTACGAGCAGTACTTC. It codes for CASSLIARDYEQYF.